This T cell receptor beta chain was captured by sequencing in a study of T cell responses to AZD1222 COVID-19 vaccine. Germline V gene lookup returns CDR1 MGHRA and CDR2 YSYEKL. This CDR3 has 13 amino acids. V lost 2 bases to trimming and J lost 8 bases, with 10 bases between them. The protocol was immunoSEQ multiplex PCR, while the TCRdb copy is restricted to in-frame clones and leaves out a portion. Of 140,000 to 150,000 clones detected, about 93% appear once; the ten largest clones hold 2.8%. This receptor was obtained from an adult in good health. The genes are TRBV4-1 and TRBJ2-1; D perhaps matches TRBD2 (5 bases). The source material was peripheral blood, sampled on day 0 of MenACWY control vaccination. The CDR3 protein is CASSQLMRDEQFF. In DNA, the CDR3 is TGCGCCAGCAGCCAACTGATGAGGGATGAGCAGTTCTTC.